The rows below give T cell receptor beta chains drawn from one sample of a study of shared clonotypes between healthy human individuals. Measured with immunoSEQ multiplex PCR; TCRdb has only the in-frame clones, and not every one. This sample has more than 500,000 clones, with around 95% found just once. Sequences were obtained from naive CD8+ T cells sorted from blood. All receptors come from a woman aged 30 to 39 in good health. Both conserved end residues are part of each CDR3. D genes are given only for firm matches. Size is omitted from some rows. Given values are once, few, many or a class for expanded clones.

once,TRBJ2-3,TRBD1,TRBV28,TGTGCCAGCAGTTCAGGGACAGGGGACACAGATACGCAGTATTTT,CASSSGTGDTDTQYF
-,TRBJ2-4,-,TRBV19,TGTGCCAGTAAAGACATTGAGGTTAGCGGCAACGTAGCCAAAAACATTCAGTACTTC,CASKDIEVSGNVAKNIQYF
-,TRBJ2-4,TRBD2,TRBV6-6,TGTGCCAGCAGTTACTCGATTGGGGGGGACATTCAGTACTTC,CASSYSIGGDIQYF
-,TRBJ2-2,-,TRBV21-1,TGTGCCAGCAGCAAAGGACCGGGGTCGAACACCGGGGAGCTGTTTTTT,CASSKGPGSNTGELFF
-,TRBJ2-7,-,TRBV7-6,TGTGCCAGCAGCCAAGACAGATCCTACGAGCAGTACTTC,CASSQDRSYEQYF
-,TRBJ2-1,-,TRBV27,TGTGCCAGCAGTTTGGATCTCTCCTACAATGAGCAGTTCTTC,CASSLDLSYNEQFF
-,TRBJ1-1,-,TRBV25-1,TGTGCCAGTGAGGGGGGGTCTGAAGCTTTCTTT,CASEGGSEAFF
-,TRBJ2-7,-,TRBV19,TGTGCCAGTAGGTTCGGGGACCCCGGCTACGAGCAGTACTTC,CASRFGDPGYEQYF
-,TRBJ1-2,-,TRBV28,TGTGCCAGCAGTACACTCAGGGAGAGCGCTAACTATGGCTACACCTTC,CASSTLRESANYGYTF
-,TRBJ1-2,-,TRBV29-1,TGCAGCGCCGACAATCCAGGAAACTATGGCTACACCTTC,CSADNPGNYGYTF
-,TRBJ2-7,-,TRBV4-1,TGCGCCAGCAGCCAGGGTACGGGCCCGGGGGAGCAGTACTTC,CASSQGTGPGEQYF
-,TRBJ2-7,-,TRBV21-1,TGTGCCAGCAGCAAAGTCGGGACAGGGGTCTACTACGAGCAGTACTTC,CASSKVGTGVYYEQYF
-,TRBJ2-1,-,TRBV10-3,TGTGCCATCAGTGAAGTTCGGAACAATGAGCAGTTCTTC,CAISEVRNNEQFF